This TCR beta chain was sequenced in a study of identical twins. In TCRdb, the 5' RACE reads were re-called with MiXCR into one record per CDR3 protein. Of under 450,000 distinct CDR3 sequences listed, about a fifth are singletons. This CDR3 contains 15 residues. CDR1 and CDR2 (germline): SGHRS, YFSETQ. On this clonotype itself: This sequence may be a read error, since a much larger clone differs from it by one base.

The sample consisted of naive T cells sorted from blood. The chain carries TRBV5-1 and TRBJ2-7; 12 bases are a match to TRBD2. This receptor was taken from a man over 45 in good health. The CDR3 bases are TGCGCCAGCAGCTTGGGGGGACTAGCGGGTGACGAGCAGTGCTTC. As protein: CASSLGGLAGDEQCF.